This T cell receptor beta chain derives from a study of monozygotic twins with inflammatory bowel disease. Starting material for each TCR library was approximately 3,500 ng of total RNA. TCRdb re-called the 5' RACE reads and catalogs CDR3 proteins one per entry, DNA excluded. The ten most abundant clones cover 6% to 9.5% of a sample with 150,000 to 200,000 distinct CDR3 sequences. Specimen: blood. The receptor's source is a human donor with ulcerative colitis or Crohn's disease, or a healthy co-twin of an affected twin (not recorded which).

CDR3 sequence: CARSFKGITGELFF. This rearrangement joins TRBV7-2 to TRBJ2-2. CDR1 is SGHTA, CDR2 FQGNSA, per germline. The CDR3 spans 14 residues.